Listed below are T cell receptor beta chains from one sample, sequenced in a study of cytomegalovirus exposure and HLA in healthy donors. Clones were sequenced by immunoSEQ multiplex PCR, and TCRdb holds only the in-frame ones, with some missing. The sample lists about 94,000 clones, less than 10% occurring once. The sample consisted of PBMCs. Receptors were obtained from a man aged 50 to 59 in good health and CMV-seronegative. Each CDR3 is given without its conserved first and last residue. Clone size is not always given. Where it is, it says once, few, many or a class for expanded clones.

NA | TRBV29-1 | SVVYLAGREQY
NA | TRBV7-2 | ASKLDRGADTQY
few | TRBV27 | ASSSRTGGTEAF
few | TRBV4-1 | ASSSRPGATGEKLF
few | TRBV5-4 | ASSNDRGATYEQY
NA | TRBV29-1 | SVGGLNQPQH
few | TRBV5-6 | ASSPGTGLGNEQF
few | TRBV27 | ASRRGPGYHEQY
NA | TRBV20-1 | SARGTQPQH
few | TRBV7-2 | ASSLMLGGTGNEQF
few | TRBV28 | ASLPGTPPYEQY
few | TRBV28 | ASSLLTTSSANEKLF
NA | TRBV6-1 | ASSNTGTIEQY
NA | TRBV5-1 | ASSLEGDRDQPQH
NA | TRBV28 | ASSLSVREAF
NA | TRBV5-8 | ASSSGGGQIDTQY
NA | TRBV2 | ASRGIRGSAFQQY
few | TRBV6-1 | ASSEGRGALYEQY
NA | TRBV28 | ASTAGGPGAYNEQF
few | TRBV27 | ASSYTGTANTGELF
few | TRBV15 | ATSRFRLAGQETQY
few | TRBV4-3 | ASSQLGGEKLF
few | TRBV29-1 | SVEVRGLVGETQY
few | TRBV27 | ASRDGTGDNEQF
few | TRBV15 | ATSRDDHATGTLYGNQPQH
NA | TRBV11-2 | ASSFVQGYAEAF
few | TRBV9 | ASSPRTGNTEAF
NA | TRBV5-1 | ASSLTGGRDTEAF
few | TRBV30 | ASHRGEVRTEAF
NA | TRBV28 | ASSSPGSSVINEQF
NA | TRBV29-1 | SVEIRHDEKLF
few | TRBV6-1 | ASRLTGAQPQH
few | TRBV5-1 | ASSSRQGKGEKLF
few | TRBV19 | ASSTYRGQSNQPQH
few | TRBV28 | ASSFKNSPLH
few | TRBV5-1 | ASSFGTSGSHEQF
few | TRBV2 | ASIDDREQPQH
NA | TRBV5-1 | ASSFQGSGETQY
NA | TRBV11-1 | ASSLAPGGSYEQY
few | TRBV27 | ASGANYGYT
NA | TRBV5-1 | ASSSGETDTQY
few | TRBV5-1 | ASSRGTVYNEQF
few | TRBV29-1 | SVQQGAGEKLF
few | TRBV30 | AWATGTRKGTQY
NA | TRBV15 | ATSREMGLQGNSGNTIY
NA | TRBV5-1 | ASSLGPGGEKLF
NA | TRBV28 | ATWARTDTQY
NA | TRBV4-1 | ASSPGKGNYGYT
NA | TRBV19 | ASSSEGRTNEKLF
few | TRBV6-1 | ASSEEVRTRGSGTQY
many | TRBV2 | ASSVRQDNTEAF
few | TRBV6-5 | ASRETGSYEQY
NA | TRBV11-1 | ASSRGTSVQQETQY
few | TRBV28 | ASSSRRGGWETQY
NA | TRBV18 | ASSPGLYQETQY
NA | TRBV5-1 | ASSYGQGGAF